Presented here are 8 T cell receptor beta chains from one specimen sequenced in a study of cytomegalovirus exposure and HLA in healthy donors. PCR was performed using 60 Vbeta and 13 Jbeta primers. The assay was immunoSEQ multiplex PCR, and TCRdb's table has in-frame clones only and misses some. Of some 170,000 clones listed, approximately 81% were seen once; the top ten hold approximately 7%. The sequenced material came from PBMCs. These receptors all come from a woman between 25 and 40 years old in good health and CMV-seropositive.

V is TRBV6-1 and J is TRBJ2-5, with TRBD1 matching 8 bases. V lost 4 bases and J lost 7; bases outside the gene matches: 5. This CDR3 spans 13 amino acids. CDR1 and CDR2 from the germline V gene are MNHNS and SASEGT. In DNA, the CDR3 is TGTGCCAGCAGTGTGGACAGGGAGCGGACCCAGTACTTC. It is translated as CASSVDRERTQYF.

This clone was observed a handful of times. Other nucleotide sequences from this sample produce the same CDR3. The rearrangement joins TRBV7-2 to TRBJ2-2; perhaps TRBD1 as D (6 bases). In germline, CDR1 is SGHTA, CDR2 FQGNSA. The CDR3 consists of 14 residues. Trimming took 1 base from V and 4 from J, leaving 7 bases between them. This CDR3 reads CASSLDRATGELFF. In DNA form, the CDR3 reads TGTGCCAGCAGCTTAGACAGGGCCACCGGGGAGCTGTTTTTT.

The table lists this clone with a count of one. The chain employs TRBV18 and TRBJ2-5; 7 nucleotides align to TRBD2. This CDR3 is built from 14 residues. Germline CDR1 and CDR2: KGHSH and LQKENI. Trimming cost V 6 bases and J 1 base; bases outside gene matches: 5. CDR3 loop: CASSPGGAQETQYF. Here the CDR3 DNA reads TGTGCCAGCTCCCCGGGGGGAGCCCAAGAGACCCAGTACTTC.

V usage is TRBV7-3 and J usage is TRBJ1-1, with 8 bases identical to TRBD1. V shed 4 bases, J shed 1 base, and the junction held 8 bases outside the gene matches. Germline CDR1 is SGHTA and CDR2 is FQGTGA. CDR3 length equals 16 residues. CDR3 sequence (DNA): TGTGCCAGCAGCTACTCATCCGGGACAGGGAACACTGAAGCTTTCTTT. Amino acids: CASSYSSGTGNTEAFF. Complete variable domain (other parts from reference TRBV7-3 and TRBJ1-1): GAGVSQTPSNKVTEKGKYVELRCDPISGHTALYWYRQSLGQGPEFLIYFQGTGAADDSGLPNDRFFAVRPEGSVSTLKIQRTERGDSAVYLCASSYSSGTGNTEAFFGQGTRLTVV.

The V and J genes are TRBV13 and TRBJ1-2; D uncertain. The CDR3 contains 15 residues. V was trimmed by 1 base and J by 0 bases, leaving 9 bases between them. Germline values: CDR1 PRHDT, CDR2 FYEKMQ (reference sequence). The CDR3 nucleotides read TGTGCCAGCAGCTTAGATGTGGCAGCTAACTATGGCTACACCTTC. Its protein product is CASSLDVAANYGYTF.

In this sample, this clone turned up a few times. The V call is TRBV2, the J call TRBJ1-2; 8 positions agree with TRBD1. This CDR3 contains 15 residues. CDR1 is SNHLY, CDR2 FYNNEI, per germline. J was trimmed by 5 bases and V by 5 bases; bases with no gene match: 10. CDR3 region: CASSRQQGEAYGYTF. For the CDR3, the DNA is TGTGCCAGCAGTCGTCAACAGGGGGAGGCATATGGCTACACCTTC.

The chain joins TRBV25-1 to TRBJ2-5; TRBD1 might be the D (5 bases). V lost 8 bases and J 4 bases, leaving 14 bases between the germline ends. The CDR3 has 13 amino acids. CDR1 is MGHDK and CDR2 is SYGVNS in the germline V gene. The CDR3 here is CASARAGPETQYF. In nucleotides, the CDR3 is TGTGCCAGCGCCAGGGCAGGTCCAGAGACCCAGTACTTC.

This clone came up a few times. The rearrangement links TRBV5-4 to TRBJ1-6, with TRBD1 matching 7 bases. The CDR3 spans 15 residues. J lost 4 bases, V lost 4 bases, and 5 bases had no gene match. Germline lookup yields CDR1 SGHNT and CDR2 YYREEE (reference sequence). The CDR3 DNA reads TGTGCCAGCAGCGTGGGACAGAGGTATAATTCACCCCTCCACTTT. It codes for CASSVGQRYNSPLHF.